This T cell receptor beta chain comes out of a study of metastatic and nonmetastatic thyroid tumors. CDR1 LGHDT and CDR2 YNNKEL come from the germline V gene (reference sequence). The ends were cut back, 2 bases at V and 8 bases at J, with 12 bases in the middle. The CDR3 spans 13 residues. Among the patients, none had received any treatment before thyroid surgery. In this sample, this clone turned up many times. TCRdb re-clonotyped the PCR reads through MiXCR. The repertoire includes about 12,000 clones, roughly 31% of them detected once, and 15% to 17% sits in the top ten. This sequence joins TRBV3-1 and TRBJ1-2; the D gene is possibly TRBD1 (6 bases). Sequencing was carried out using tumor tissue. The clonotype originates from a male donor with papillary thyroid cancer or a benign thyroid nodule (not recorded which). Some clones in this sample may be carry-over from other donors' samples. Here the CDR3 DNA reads TGTGCCAGCAGCCAACCTCAGGGGATCGGCTACACCTTC. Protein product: CASSQPQGIGYTF.